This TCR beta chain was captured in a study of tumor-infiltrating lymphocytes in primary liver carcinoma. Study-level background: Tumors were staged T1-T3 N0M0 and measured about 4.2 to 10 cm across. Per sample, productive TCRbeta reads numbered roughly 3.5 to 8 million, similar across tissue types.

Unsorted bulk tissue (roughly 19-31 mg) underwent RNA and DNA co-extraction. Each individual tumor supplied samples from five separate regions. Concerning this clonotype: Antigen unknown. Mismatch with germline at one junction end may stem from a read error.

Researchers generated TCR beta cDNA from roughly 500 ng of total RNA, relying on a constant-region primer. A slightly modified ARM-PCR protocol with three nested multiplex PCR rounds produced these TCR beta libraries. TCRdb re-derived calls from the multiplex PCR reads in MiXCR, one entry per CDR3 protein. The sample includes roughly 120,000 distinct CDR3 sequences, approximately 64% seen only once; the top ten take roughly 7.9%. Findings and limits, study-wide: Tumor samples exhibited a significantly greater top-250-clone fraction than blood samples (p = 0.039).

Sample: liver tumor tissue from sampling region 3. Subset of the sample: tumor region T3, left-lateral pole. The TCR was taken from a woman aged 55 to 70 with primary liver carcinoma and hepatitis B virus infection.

The CDR3 is CVSSIGKSAGPTDTLYF. The CDR3 region has the DNA TGTGTCAGCAGCATAGGGAAGAGTGCGGGTCCCACAGATACGCTGTATTTT. V gene TRBV11-1 combines with J gene TRBJ2-3; possible D gene TRBD2, 5 bases. Germline V gene lookup returns CDR1 SGHAT and CDR2 FQDESV (reference sequence). The CDR3 sequence is 17 residues long.